This T cell receptor beta chain was identified in a study of post-analysis software for immune sequencing data. Regarding the study as a whole: Versus controls, multiple sclerosis patients showed significantly lower diversity (normalized Chao1). Four or five TRBV segments, TRBV5-6, TRBV5-1 and TRBV20-1 among them, were found more frequent in patients than controls.

This clonotype has just a few counts. Its specificity is unknown. Unique molecular identifiers had been added to the TCR beta cDNA libraries. Each CDR3 protein is one row after TCRdb ran MiXCR on the PCR reads. The sample includes about 770,000 distinct CDR3 sequences, about 43% of them seen just once. The CDR3 covers 15 residues. Germline loops: CDR1 MNHEY, CDR2 SVGAGI. V was clipped by 0 bases and J by 2 bases; unmatched bases: 2. The chain joins TRBV6-5 to TRBJ2-7; 9 bases agree with TRBD1. The clonotype was recovered from a girl aged 5-17 years with multiple sclerosis. Sequences were obtained from blood. The CDR3 bases are TGTGCCAGCAGTTACTCTTGGGACAGGGCCTACGAGCAGTACTTC. Translated: CASSYSWDRAYEQYF.